This is a list of T cell receptor beta chains from one sample in a study of blood T cell repertoires in COVID-19. Produced via immunoSEQ multiplex PCR; TCRdb's table is partial and in-frame only. The sample has 180,000 or so clones; approximately 80% are singletons. The sequenced sample consisted of PBMCs or T cells enriched from blood (not recorded which). Every receptor here comes from a man aged 55 to 70 who had been exposed to COVID-19. The CDR3 runs from the conserved cysteine through the conserved F or W. D genes are given only for firm matches. The size of a clone is reported for some rows only, either as once, few or many, or as a class for expanded clones.

>TRBD1|14|TRBV20-1|-|TRBJ1-6
CSASLGQGSSPLHF
TGCAGTGCTAGTCTTGGACAGGGTTCTTCACCCCTCCACTTT
>-|14|TRBV5-4|-|TRBJ2-1
CASSLGLLSNEQFF
TGTGCCAGCAGCTTGGGGCTCCTTTCGAATGAGCAGTTCTTC
>TRBD1|14|TRBV13|-|TRBJ2-5
CASSQTGVGETQYF
TGTGCCAGCAGCCAGACAGGGGTGGGTGAGACCCAGTACTTC
>TRBD2|15|TRBV6-4|few|TRBJ2-1
CASSAGGELYNEQFF
TGTGCCAGCAGTGCGGGGGGGGAGCTATACAATGAGCAGTTCTTC
>-|20|TRBV5-1|-|TRBJ2-6
CASSPEPLTGFQAGANVLTF
TGCGCCAGCAGCCCGGAACCTCTCACAGGGTTTCAGGCAGGGGCCAACGTCCTGACTTTC
>TRBD2|15|TRBV10-3|many|TRBJ2-7
CAISRTSGLSYEQYF
TGTGCCATCAGTCGGACTAGCGGCCTATCCTACGAGCAGTACTTC
>-|14|TRBV10-1|-|TRBJ2-7
CASRADSSSYEQYF
TGCGCCAGCAGGGCGGACAGTAGCTCCTACGAGCAGTACTTC
>TRBD1|13|TRBV2|-|TRBJ2-1
CASSGRGLGEQFF
TGTGCCAGCAGTGGCAGGGGGCTCGGTGAGCAGTTCTTC
>TRBD2|14|TRBV6-5|-|TRBJ2-2
CATAGGRATGELFF
TGTGCCACTGCGGGGGGAAGGGCCACCGGGGAGCTGTTTTTT
>-|17|TRBV19|-|TRBJ2-2
CASSIVGLGTDTGELFF
TGTGCCAGTAGTATCGTGGGGCTAGGCACTGACACCGGGGAGCTGTTTTTT
>-|16|TRBV19|-|TRBJ2-6
CASSLDKRSGANVLTF
TGTGCCAGTAGTCTGGACAAACGATCTGGGGCCAACGTCCTGACTTTC
>TRBD1|13|TRBV7-3|-|TRBJ2-1
CASSRDRSNAQFF
TGTGCCAGCAGCCGGGACAGGTCGAACGCCCAGTTCTTC
>TRBD2|13|TRBV19|once|TRBJ2-1
CASSIRTSGEQFF
TGTGCCAGTAGTATTAGGACTAGCGGTGAGCAGTTCTTC
>-|15|TRBV9|-|TRBJ1-1
CASSVGEIPNTEAFF
TGTGCCAGCAGCGTAGGGGAGATCCCTAACACTGAAGCTTTCTTT
>-|16|TRBV6-2/TRBV6-3|once|TRBJ1-5
CASSHQRDSVAQPQHF
TGTGCCAGCAGCCACCAACGGGACTCGGTGGCTCAGCCCCAGCATTTT
>-|15|TRBV5-1|-|TRBJ1-1
CASSPSGILNTEAFF
TGCGCCAGCAGCCCATCAGGGATCTTGAACACTGAAGCTTTCTTT
>-|15|TRBV6-5|-|TRBJ1-1
CASSYGGEGSTEAFF
TGTGCCAGCAGTTACGGAGGTGAAGGGAGCACTGAAGCTTTCTTT
>TRBD1|13|TRBV18|-|TRBJ2-5
CASSRDREETQYF
TGTGCCAGCTCACGGGACAGGGAAGAGACCCAGTACTTC
>TRBD2|16|TRBV19|-|TRBJ2-2
CASSMGSGRLTGELFF
TGTGCCAGTAGTATGGGGAGCGGGAGATTAACCGGGGAGCTGTTTTTT
>-|13|TRBV11-3|-|TRBJ2-2
CASSLVVTGELFF
TGTGCCAGCAGCTTAGTAGTTACCGGGGAGCTGTTTTTT
>-|15|TRBV15|-|TRBJ1-5
CATSRDLGRGAPQHF
TGTGCCACCAGCAGAGATTTAGGGAGGGGAGCGCCCCAGCATTTT
>-|18|TRBV11-2|few|TRBJ1-3
CASSLGPPGVGSGNTIYF
TGTGCCAGCAGCTTAGGCCCCCCAGGGGTCGGCTCTGGAAACACCATATATTTT
>-|14|TRBV7-3|-|TRBJ2-3
CASSLAGLTDTQYF
TGTGCCAGCAGCTTAGCGGGGCTGACAGATACGCAGTATTTT
>-|11|TRBV20-1|once|TRBJ2-1
CSAEQGNEQFF
TGCAGTGCAGAACAGGGTAATGAGCAGTTCTTC
>-|14|TRBV21-1|-|TRBJ1-2
CASNYMDNNYGYTF
TGTGCCAGCAACTATATGGACAACAACTATGGCTACACCTTC
>-|16|TRBV6-2/TRBV6-3|once|TRBJ2-3
CASSPGIRAHTDTQYF
TGTGCCAGCAGCCCTGGAATCAGGGCGCACACAGATACGCAGTATTTT
>-|14|TRBV6-4|-|TRBJ1-1
CASSALGHHTEAFF
TGTGCCAGCAGTGCCTTAGGACATCACACTGAAGCTTTCTTT
>TRBD2|15|TRBV19|-|TRBJ2-7
CASSNSLGLGYEQYF
TGTGCCAGTAGTAATTCGTTGGGACTAGGCTACGAGCAGTACTTC
>TRBD1|14|TRBV6-5|-|TRBJ1-5
CASSNRGEGQPQHF
TGTGCCAGCAGCAACAGGGGTGAGGGTCAGCCCCAGCATTTT
>-|14|TRBV2|-|TRBJ2-7
CASNGQGYPYEQYF
TGTGCCAGCAATGGGCAGGGTTACCCCTACGAGCAGTACTTC
>-|17|TRBV15|once|TRBJ1-1
CATSSPIGGRQLTEAFF
TGTGCCACCAGCAGTCCCATAGGGGGAAGGCAGCTCACTGAAGCTTTCTTT
>-|13|TRBV7-3|once|TRBJ1-2
CASSFGQNVGYTF
TGTGCCAGCAGCTTCGGACAGAACGTTGGCTACACCTTC
>-|18|TRBV7-2|once|TRBJ1-5
CASSSPDSLKGFNQPQHF
TGTGCCAGCAGCTCACCGGACAGTTTAAAGGGTTTCAATCAGCCCCAGCATTTT
>TRBD2|12|TRBV5-1|-|TRBJ2-7
CASSLAGGEQYF
TGCGCCAGCAGCTTAGCGGGAGGCGAGCAGTACTTC
>-|13|TRBV19|-|TRBJ1-1
CASSIDVGGEAFF
TGTGCCAGTAGTATAGATGTGGGGGGTGAAGCTTTCTTT
>TRBD1|15|TRBV24-1|-|TRBJ1-1
CATSDSQGAWTEAFF
TGTGCCACCAGTGATTCACAGGGGGCTTGGACTGAAGCTTTCTTT
>TRBD1|19|TRBV11-3|-|TRBJ2-6
CASSPQGTGGIAGANVLTF
TGTGCCAGCAGCCCCCAAGGGACAGGGGGCATTGCTGGGGCCAACGTCCTGACTTTC
>-|15|TRBV6-2/TRBV6-3|-|TRBJ2-1
CASSYPDRYYNEQFF
TGTGCCAGCAGTTACCCCGACAGGTACTACAATGAGCAGTTCTTC
>-|11|TRBV6-5|-|TRBJ2-7
CASQSTYEQYF
TGTGCCAGCCAGTCCACCTACGAGCAGTACTTC
>TRBD2|15|TRBV28|few|TRBJ2-1
CASSPSSGSYNEQFF
TGTGCCAGCAGTCCTTCTAGCGGGTCCTACAATGAGCAGTTCTTC
>-|14|TRBV19|few|TRBJ1-1
CASSIKAGNTEAFF
TGTGCCAGTAGTATTAAGGCGGGTAACACTGAAGCTTTCTTT